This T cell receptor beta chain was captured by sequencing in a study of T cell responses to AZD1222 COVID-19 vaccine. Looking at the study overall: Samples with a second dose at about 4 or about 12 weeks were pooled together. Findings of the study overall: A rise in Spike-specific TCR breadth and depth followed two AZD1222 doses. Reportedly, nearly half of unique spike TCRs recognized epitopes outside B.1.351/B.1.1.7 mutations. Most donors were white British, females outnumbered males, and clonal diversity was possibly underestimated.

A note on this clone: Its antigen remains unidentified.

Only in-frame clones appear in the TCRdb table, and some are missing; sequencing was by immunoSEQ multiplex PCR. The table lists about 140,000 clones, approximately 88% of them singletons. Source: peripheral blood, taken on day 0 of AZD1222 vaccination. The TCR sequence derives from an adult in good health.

The CDR3 region has the DNA TGTGCCAGCAGCCAATCCGTAGACGGCAATCAGCCCCAGCATTTT. Translating gives CASSQSVDGNQPQHF. The chain joins TRBV3-1 (or the pseudogene TRBV3-2) to TRBJ1-5; no clear D gene. The CDR3 extends over 15 amino acids. V dropped 2 bases and J dropped 2 bases, with 10 bases sitting between them. CDR1 and CDR2 (germline): LGHDT, YNNKEL (reference sequence).